This passage covers 13 T cell receptor beta chains from one sample sequenced in a study of blood T cell repertoires in COVID-19. Profiled with immunoSEQ multiplex PCR; TCRdb holds only in-frame clones, not every one. The table includes a few hundred thousand clones, about 80% detected once. Sequencing input: PBMCs or T cells enriched from blood (not recorded which). The receptors derive from a woman between 35 and 50 years old with acute COVID-19.

V is TRBV19 and J is TRBJ1-5, with D possibly being TRBD1 (6 bases). This CDR3 is 13 amino acids long. The V gene's germline CDR1 is LNHDA and CDR2 SQIVND (reference sequence). The germline V and J ends were trimmed by 6 bases and 4 bases, with 10 bases remaining between them. The CDR3 DNA reads TGTGCCAGTAGCGTTCAGGGGAATCAGCCCCAGCATTTT. It codes for CASSVQGNQPQHF. Filled out from reference TRBV19 and TRBJ1-5, the complete variable domain reads DGGITQSPKYLFRKEGQNVTLSCEQNLNHDAMYWYRQDPGQGLRLIYYSQIVNDFQKGDIAEGYSVSREKKESFPLTVTSAQKNPTAFYLCASSVQGNQPQHFGDGTRLSIL.

The chain uses TRBV18 and TRBJ2-7; weak D call: TRBD1 (5 bases). The V end lost 3 bases, the J end lost 6 bases, and 9 bases lay between the germline ends. Germline assignment: CDR1 KGHSH and CDR2 LQKENI. This CDR3 is 12 amino acids long. The CDR3 DNA is TGTGCCAGCTCACCCGGTCAGGGCGAGCAGTACTTC. It translates to CASSPGQGEQYF.

On this clone: Germline is not matched at one junction end, which may reflect a read error. The genes are TRBV25-1 and TRBJ1-2; unclear D gene. Germline V lookup: CDR1 MGHDK, CDR2 SYGVNS. The CDR3 has 14 amino acids. CDR3 residues: CASSANPLGGWVIF. For the CDR3, the DNA is TGTGCCAGCAGTGCTAACCCTCTGGGAGGCTGGGTCATCTTC.

The CDR3 DNA sequence: TGTGCCAGTAGTTCCTTGTCGGGTTCGCGTGAGCAGTTCTTC. Encoded protein: CASSSLSGSREQFF. The chain combines TRBV19 with TRBJ2-1; D not resolved. Germline V gene lookup returns CDR1 LNHDA and CDR2 SQIVND (reference sequence). The CDR3 is made up of 14 amino acids. Trimming pared 5 bases from V and 9 bases from J, leaving 17 bases between.

This chain links TRBV2 with TRBJ2-7; 9 nucleotides line up with TRBD2. V shed 7 bases and J 9 bases; nucleotides not matched to a gene: 10. CDR3 length: 13 residues. From germline, CDR1 is SNHLY and CDR2 FYNNEI. DNA for the CDR3: TGTGCCAGCAAGCTAGCGGGATGGGTGGGGCAGTACTTC. Translation gives CASKLAGWVGQYF. The full variable domain, with the rest looked up from reference TRBV2 and TRBJ2-7, is EPEVTQTPSHQVTQMGQEVILRCVPISNHLYFYWYRQILGQKVEFLVSFYNNEISEKSEIFDDQFSVERPDGSNFTLKIRSTKLEDSAMYFCASKLAGWVGQYFGPGTRLTVT.

This chain joins TRBV9 and TRBJ2-1; TRBD2 matches at 8 bases. The V and J ends lost 0 bases and 3 bases, in that order; junction bases with no gene match: 5. The germline V gene encodes CDR1 SGDLS and CDR2 YYNGEE. This CDR3 is 16 amino acids long. The CDR3 coding sequence is TGTGCCAGCAGCGTAGGCGGGAGGCGGGGCTACAATGAGCAGTTCTTC. This encodes CASSVGGRRGYNEQFF.

V gene TRBV28 combines with J gene TRBJ2-7, with D maybe TRBD1 (5 bases). There are 17 residues in the CDR3. Trimming removed 3 bases at V and 4 bases at J, with 22 bases between. Germline CDR1 reads MDHEN; CDR2 reads SYDVKM. The chain's CDR3 is CASSFSTGWITGYEQYF. The CDR3 bases are TGTGCCAGCAGTTTTTCCACAGGATGGATTACGGGTTACGAGCAGTACTTC.

The genes are TRBV28 and TRBJ2-7; D ambiguous. This CDR3 region has 11 residues. Deletions cut 8 bases from V and 4 bases from J, with 9 bases between. CDR1 and CDR2 (germline): MDHEN, SYDVKM. CDR3 residues: CASRRGYEQYF. The CDR3 DNA follows: TGTGCCAGCCGGCGAGGATACGAGCAGTACTTC.

V is TRBV21-1 and J is TRBJ1-1; no DNA check was done on the table's D call, TRBD1. TRBV21-1 is shown as a pseudogene. This CDR3 comprises 16 residues. In DNA, the CDR3 is TGTGCCAGCCCCCCTACCGCCGTCGACAGTAACACTGAAGCTTTCTTT. This gives the protein CASPPTAVDSNTEAFF.

V usage is TRBV5-6 and J usage is TRBJ1-1; D possibly corresponds to TRBD1 (5 bases). The CDR3 is made up of 14 amino acids. CDR1 SGHDT and CDR2 YYEEEE come from the germline V gene. V gave up 4 bases and J gave up 5 bases, with 15 bases separating them. CDR3 sequence: CASSPARGWTEAFF. Here the CDR3 DNA reads TGTGCCAGCAGCCCCGCAAGGGGCTGGACTGAAGCTTTCTTT.

V gene TRBV11-1 combines with J gene TRBJ2-6, with 8 bases identical to TRBD1. V gave up 5 bases and J gave up 4 bases; unmatched junction bases: 4. The CDR3 has 15 amino acids. The germline V gene encodes CDR1 SGHAT and CDR2 FQDESV (reference sequence). CDR3 loop: CASSPTGEGANVLTF. CDR3 nucleotides: TGTGCCAGCAGCCCGACAGGGGAAGGGGCCAACGTCCTGACTTTC. Variable domain in full (rest from reference TRBV11-1 and TRBJ2-6): EAEVAQSPRYKITEKSQAVAFWCDPISGHATLYWYRQILGQGPELLVQFQDESVVDDSQLPKDRFSAERLKGVDSTLKIQPAELGDSAMYLCASSPTGEGANVLTFGAGSRLTVL.

This clone was detected only once. The chain couples TRBV27 to TRBJ2-7, with a possible D match to TRBD2 (6 bases). This CDR3 region has 14 residues. Germline assignment: CDR1 MNHEY and CDR2 SMNVEV (reference sequence). V gave up 4 bases and J gave up 4 bases, with 14 bases separating them. Here the CDR3 reads CASSWAMAGYEQYF. The CDR3 DNA follows: TGTGCCAGCAGTTGGGCGATGGCGGGGTACGAGCAGTACTTC.

This clone appeared a few times. The chain uses TRBV29-1 and TRBJ2-3; weak D call: TRBD1 (6 bases). Trimming removed 6 bases at V and 8 bases at J, with 18 bases between. Germline V gene lookup returns CDR1 SQVTM and CDR2 ANQGSEA. The CDR3 sequence is 13 residues long. The CDR3: CSVSRAGEGTQYF. In DNA form, the CDR3 reads TGCAGCGTGAGCCGGGCAGGGGAAGGTACGCAGTATTTT.